Listed here are 2 T cell receptor beta chains from one sample, sequenced in a study of blood T cells in healthy people across ages. With a J-beta primer mix and a sample-barcoded 5' primer, a second PCR ran roughly 6 to 11 cycles. TCRdb passed the 5' RACE reads through MiXCR, listing each CDR3 protein once. The top ten hold over 9% of the sample, which has some 1.6 million distinct CDR3 sequences, about 32% seen once. The sequenced sample consisted of blood. Receptors originate from a woman younger than 45 in good health.

This clonotype was seen only a few times. The V and J genes are TRBV27 and TRBJ2-7, with a weak D call TRBD1 (5 bases). CDR3 length: 13 amino acids. CDR1 and CDR2 from the germline V gene are MNHEY and SMNVEV (reference sequence). Trimming shortened V by 8 bases and J by 5 bases, and 16 bases separated the two germline ends. The CDR3 nucleotides are TGTGCCAGCGCTTATAGGGGTTTCCACGAGCAGTACTTC. It is translated as CASAYRGFHEQYF.

The rearrangement links TRBV12-3 or TRBV12-4 to TRBJ1-1; 9 bases agree with TRBD1. The V and J ends lost 5 bases and 4 bases, in that order; junction bases with no gene match: 5. CDR3 length: 14 amino acids. DNA for the CDR3: TGTGCCAGCAGTCTGACAGGGGGGACCACTGAAGCTTTCTTT. This sequence encodes CASSLTGGTTEAFF.